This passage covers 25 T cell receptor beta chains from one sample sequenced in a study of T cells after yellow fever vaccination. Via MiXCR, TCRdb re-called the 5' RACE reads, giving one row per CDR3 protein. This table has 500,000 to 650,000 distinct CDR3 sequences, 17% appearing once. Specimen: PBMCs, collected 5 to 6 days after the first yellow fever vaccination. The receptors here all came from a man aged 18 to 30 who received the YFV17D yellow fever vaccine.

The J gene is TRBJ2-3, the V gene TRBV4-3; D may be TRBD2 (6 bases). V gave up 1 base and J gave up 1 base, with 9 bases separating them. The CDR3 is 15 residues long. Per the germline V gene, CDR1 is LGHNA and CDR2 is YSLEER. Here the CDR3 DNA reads TGCGCCAGCAGCCAAGGGGGGGTGCGCACAGATACGCAGTATTTT. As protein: CASSQGGVRTDTQYF.

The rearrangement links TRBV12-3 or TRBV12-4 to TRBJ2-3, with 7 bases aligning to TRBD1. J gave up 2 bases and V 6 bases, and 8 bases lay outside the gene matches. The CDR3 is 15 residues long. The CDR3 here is CASRPGQVLTDTQYF. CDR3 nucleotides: TGTGCCAGCAGACCCGGACAGGTTCTCACAGATACGCAGTATTTT.

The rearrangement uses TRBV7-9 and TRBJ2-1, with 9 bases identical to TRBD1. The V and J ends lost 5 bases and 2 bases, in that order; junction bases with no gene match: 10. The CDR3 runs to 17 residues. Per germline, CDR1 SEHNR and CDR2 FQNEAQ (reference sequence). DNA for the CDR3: TGTGCCAGCAGCCCTCCGAGGGGACAGGGTCCCTACAATGAGCAGTTCTTC. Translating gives CASSPPRGQGPYNEQFF. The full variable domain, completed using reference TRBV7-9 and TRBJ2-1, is DTGVSQNPRHKITKRGQNVTFRCDPISEHNRLYWYRQTLGQGPEFLTYFQNEAQLEKSRLLSDRFSAERPKGSFSTLEIQRTEQGDSAMYLCASSPPRGQGPYNEQFFGPGTRLTVL.

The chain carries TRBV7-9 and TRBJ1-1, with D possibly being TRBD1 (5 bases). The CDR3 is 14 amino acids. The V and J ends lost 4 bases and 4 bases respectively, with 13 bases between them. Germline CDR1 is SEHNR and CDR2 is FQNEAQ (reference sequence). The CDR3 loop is CASSSRGSGTEAFF. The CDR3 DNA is TGTGCCAGCAGCTCCCGGGGGAGTGGCACTGAAGCTTTCTTT.

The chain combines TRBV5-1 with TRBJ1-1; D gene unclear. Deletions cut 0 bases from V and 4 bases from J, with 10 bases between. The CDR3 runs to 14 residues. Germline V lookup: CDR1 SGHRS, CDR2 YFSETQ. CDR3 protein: CASSLGPEGTEAFF. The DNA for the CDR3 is TGCGCCAGCAGCTTGGGCCCCGAGGGCACTGAAGCTTTCTTT.

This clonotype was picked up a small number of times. The CDR3 bases are TGCGCCAGCAGCCAAGACCTGTGGTTCGCAGGGGGAATCGTTGAAGCTTTCTTT. Translated, it gives CASSQDLWFAGGIVEAFF. This chain links TRBV4-3 with TRBJ1-1; TRBD1 agrees at 7 bases. CDR3 length: 18 residues. J lost 7 bases, V lost 0 bases, and 17 bases had no gene match. From germline, CDR1 is LGHNA and CDR2 YSLEER.

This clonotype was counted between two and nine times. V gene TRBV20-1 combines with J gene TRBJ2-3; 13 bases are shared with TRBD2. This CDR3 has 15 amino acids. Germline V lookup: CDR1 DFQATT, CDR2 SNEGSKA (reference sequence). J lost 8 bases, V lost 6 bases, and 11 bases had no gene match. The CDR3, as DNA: TGCAGTGCGGAACTAGCGGGGGGGCCCCGGGGTACGCAGTATTTT. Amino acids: CSAELAGGPRGTQYF.

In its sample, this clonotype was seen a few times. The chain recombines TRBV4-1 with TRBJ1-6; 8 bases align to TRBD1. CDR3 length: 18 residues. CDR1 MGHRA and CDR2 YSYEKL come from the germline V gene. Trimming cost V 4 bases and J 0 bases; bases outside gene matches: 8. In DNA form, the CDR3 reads TGCGCCAGCAGCCTCCGGGACAGGCCCAGCTCCTATAATTCACCCCTCCACTTT. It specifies CASSLRDRPSSYNSPLHF.

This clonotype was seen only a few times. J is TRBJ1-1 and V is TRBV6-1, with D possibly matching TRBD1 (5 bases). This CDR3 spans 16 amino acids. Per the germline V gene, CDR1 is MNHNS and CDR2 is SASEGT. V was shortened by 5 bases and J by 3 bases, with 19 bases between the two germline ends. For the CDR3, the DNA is TGTGCCAGCAGTCGAATAACCCAGGGAGGGTACACTGAAGCTTTCTTT. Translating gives CASSRITQGGYTEAFF.

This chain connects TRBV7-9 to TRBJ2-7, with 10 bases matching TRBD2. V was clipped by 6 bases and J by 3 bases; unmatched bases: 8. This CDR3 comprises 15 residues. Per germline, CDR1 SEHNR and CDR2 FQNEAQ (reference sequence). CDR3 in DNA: TGTGCCAGCAGTGACCGGACTAGCGGTTACTACGAGCAGTACGTC. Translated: CASSDRTSGYYEQYV.

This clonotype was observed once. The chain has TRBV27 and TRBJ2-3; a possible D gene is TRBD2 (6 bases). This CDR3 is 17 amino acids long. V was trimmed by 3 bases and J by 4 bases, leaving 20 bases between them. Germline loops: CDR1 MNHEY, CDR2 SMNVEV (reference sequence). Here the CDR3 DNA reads TGTGCCAGCAGTTTCTCCCCCTATGGGGGGAAGGCAGATACGCAGTATTTT. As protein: CASSFSPYGGKADTQYF.

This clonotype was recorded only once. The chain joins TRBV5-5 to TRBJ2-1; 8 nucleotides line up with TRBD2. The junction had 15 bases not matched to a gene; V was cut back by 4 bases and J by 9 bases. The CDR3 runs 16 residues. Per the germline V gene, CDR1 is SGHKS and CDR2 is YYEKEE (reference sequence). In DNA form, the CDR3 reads TGTGCCAGCAGCCCCCTTGGGACTAGAAAGGTGGGTGAGCAGTTCTTC. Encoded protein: CASSPLGTRKVGEQFF.

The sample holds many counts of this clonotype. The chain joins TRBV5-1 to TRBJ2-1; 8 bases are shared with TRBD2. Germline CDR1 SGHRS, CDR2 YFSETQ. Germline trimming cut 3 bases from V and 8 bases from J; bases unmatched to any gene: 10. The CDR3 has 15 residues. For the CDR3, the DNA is TGCGCCAGCAGCTCCGGGACTAGGAGAGTCGATGAGCAGTTCTTC. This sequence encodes CASSSGTRRVDEQFF.

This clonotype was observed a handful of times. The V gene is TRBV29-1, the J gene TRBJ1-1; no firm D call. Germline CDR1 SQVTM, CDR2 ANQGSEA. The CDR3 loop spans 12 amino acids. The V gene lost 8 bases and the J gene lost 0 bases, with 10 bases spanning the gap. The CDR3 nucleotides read TGCAGCACGTTGGGTGTGAACACTGAAGCTTTCTTT. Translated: CSTLGVNTEAFF.

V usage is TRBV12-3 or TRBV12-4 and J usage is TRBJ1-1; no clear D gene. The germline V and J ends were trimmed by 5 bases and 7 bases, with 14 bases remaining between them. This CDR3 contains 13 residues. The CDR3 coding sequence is TGTGCCAGCAGTAGGTCCGGGATGGGTGAAGCTTTCTTT. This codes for CASSRSGMGEAFF.

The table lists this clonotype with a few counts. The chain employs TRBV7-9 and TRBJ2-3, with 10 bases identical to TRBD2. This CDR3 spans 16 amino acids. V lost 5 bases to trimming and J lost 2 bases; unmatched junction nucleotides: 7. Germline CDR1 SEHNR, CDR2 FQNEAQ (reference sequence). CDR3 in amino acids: CASSELAGGITDTQYF. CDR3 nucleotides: TGTGCCAGCAGCGAGTTAGCGGGGGGAATCACAGATACGCAGTATTTT.

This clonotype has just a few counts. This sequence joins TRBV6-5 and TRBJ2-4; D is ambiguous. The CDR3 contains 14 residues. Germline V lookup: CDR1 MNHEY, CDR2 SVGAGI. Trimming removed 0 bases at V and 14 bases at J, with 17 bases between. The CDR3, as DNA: TGTGCCAGCAGTTACTCGAGAGGTCGCGTGACGGAGTACTTC. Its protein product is CASSYSRGRVTEYF.

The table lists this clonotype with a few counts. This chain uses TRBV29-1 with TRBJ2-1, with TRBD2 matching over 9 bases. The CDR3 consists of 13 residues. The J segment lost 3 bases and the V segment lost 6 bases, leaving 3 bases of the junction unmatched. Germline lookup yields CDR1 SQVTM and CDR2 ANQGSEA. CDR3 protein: CSVSAGGYNEQFF. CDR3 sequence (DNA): TGCAGCGTCTCAGCGGGGGGCTACAATGAGCAGTTCTTC.

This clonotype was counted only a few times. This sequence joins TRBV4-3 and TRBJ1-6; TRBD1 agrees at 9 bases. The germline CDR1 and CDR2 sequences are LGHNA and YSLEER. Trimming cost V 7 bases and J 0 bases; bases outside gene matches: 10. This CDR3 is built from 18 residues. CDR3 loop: CASTPQGAGISYNSPLHF. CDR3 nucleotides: TGCGCCAGCACCCCACAGGGGGCTGGGATCTCCTATAATTCACCCCTCCACTTT.

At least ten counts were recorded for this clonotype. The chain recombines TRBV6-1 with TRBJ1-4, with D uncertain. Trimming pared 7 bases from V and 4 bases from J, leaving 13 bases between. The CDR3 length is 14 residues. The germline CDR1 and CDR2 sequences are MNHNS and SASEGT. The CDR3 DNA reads TGTGCCAGCACTGCTGGCCTACGTAATGAAAAACTGTTTTTT. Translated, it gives CASTAGLRNEKLFF.

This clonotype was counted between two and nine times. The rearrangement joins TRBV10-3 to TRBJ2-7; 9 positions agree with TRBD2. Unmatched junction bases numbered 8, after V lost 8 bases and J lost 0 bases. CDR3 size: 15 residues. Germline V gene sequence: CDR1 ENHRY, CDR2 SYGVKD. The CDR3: CAIVAGGMGSYEQYF. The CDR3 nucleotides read TGTGCCATCGTCGCGGGGGGGATGGGCTCCTACGAGCAGTACTTC.

The CDR3 loop reads CASSDHGLAVNTGELFF. In nucleotides, the CDR3 is TGCGCCAGCAGTGATCACGGACTAGCGGTGAACACCGGGGAGCTGTTTTTT. The J gene is TRBJ2-2, the V gene TRBV10-1; 10 nucleotides line up with TRBD2. The germline V gene encodes CDR1 WNHNN and CDR2 SYGVQD (reference sequence). J was trimmed by 1 base and V by 3 bases; bases with no gene match: 5. CDR3 size: 17 residues.

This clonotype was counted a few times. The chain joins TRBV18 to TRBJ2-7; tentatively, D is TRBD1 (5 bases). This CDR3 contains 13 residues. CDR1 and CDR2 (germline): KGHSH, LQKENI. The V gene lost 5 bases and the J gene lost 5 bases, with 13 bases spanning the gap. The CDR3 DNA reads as TGTGCCAGCTCAGCCAACCAGGGTGACGAGCAGTACTTC. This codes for CASSANQGDEQYF.

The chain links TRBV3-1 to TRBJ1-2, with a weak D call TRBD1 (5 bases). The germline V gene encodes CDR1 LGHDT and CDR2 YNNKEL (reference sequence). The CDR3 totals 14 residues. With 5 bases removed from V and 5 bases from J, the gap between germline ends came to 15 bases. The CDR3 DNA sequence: TGTGCCAGCAGCTCCTTTGGGGGAAGATATGGCTACACCTTC. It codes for CASSSFGGRYGYTF.

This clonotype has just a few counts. The CDR3 protein is CASSPTERGLTQFF. The CDR3, as DNA: TGTGCCAGCAGCCCAACCGAGAGGGGACTTACTCAGTTCTTC. V gene TRBV7-9 combines with J gene TRBJ2-1; possible D gene TRBD2, 6 bases. Trimming pared 5 bases from V and 13 bases from J, leaving 21 bases between. The CDR3 loop spans 14 amino acids. In germline, CDR1 is SEHNR, CDR2 FQNEAQ (reference sequence).